This T cell receptor beta chain came from a study of cytomegalovirus exposure and HLA in healthy donors. Looking at the study overall: It was reported in a later analysis that the same platform had been used for the roughly 130 validation repertoires as for the approximately 670 first-cohort repertoires.

General study points: CMV antigen specificity of a few CMV-associated chains was confirmed in vitro. Listed as cytomegalovirus-associated were 150 to 200 TCR beta chains. The finding came from a later analysis; first-cohort TCR clusters tended to co-occur in the roughly 110 validation repertoires.

With 1 base removed from V and 1 base from J, the gap between germline ends came to 7 bases. CDR3 length: 14 amino acids. From germline, CDR1 is SGHTA and CDR2 FQGNSA. The table came from immunoSEQ multiplex PCR; TCRdb's copy has only in-frame clones and leaves some out. The data show some 260,000 clones, roughly 87% seen once. The table lists this clone with a count of one. Antigen: not known. The chain is built from TRBV7-2 and TRBJ1-1, with D tentatively TRBD1 (5 bases). What was sequenced was PBMCs. The receptor comes from a man aged 18 to 30 in good health and CMV-seropositive. CDR3 amino acids: CASSLETANTEAFF. In DNA form, the CDR3 reads TGTGCCAGCAGCTTAGAGACAGCGAACACTGAAGCTTTCTTT.